This is a list of T cell receptor beta chains from one sample in a study of T cell repertoires in cytomegalovirus infection. These TCRs are of unknown antigen specificity. TCRdb recomputed calls from the reads with MiXCR, one row per CDR3 protein. The table lists about 900,000 distinct CDR3 sequences, around 31% of them singletons, with around 15% in the top ten. The sample here was cultured CD8+ T cells from PBMCs, taken from culture after CMV antigen stimulation. The receptors shown here come from a human donor in good health (CMV status not recorded). Some clones in this sample may be carry-over from other donors' samples. CDR3s include the opening cysteine and the closing phenylalanine or tryptophan. D genes are given only for firm matches. Size is stated for part of the rows, as once, few or many counts, or as a class when the clone is expanded.

clone_size: .
v_call: TRBV20-1
d_call: .
j_call: TRBJ1-6
cdr3_aa: CSARVESSYNSPLHF
cdr3_nt: TGCAGTGCTAGAGTGGAGAGCTCCTATAATTCACCCCTCCACTTT

clone_size: many
v_call: TRBV7-8
d_call: .
j_call: TRBJ2-1
cdr3_aa: CASSLSGRSSYNEQFF
cdr3_nt: TGTGCCAGCAGCTTGAGCGGCAGGAGCTCCTACAATGAGCAGTTCTTC

clone_size: .
v_call: TRBV7-2
d_call: .
j_call: TRBJ1-1
cdr3_aa: CASSLARGDTEAFF
cdr3_nt: TGTGCCAGCAGCTTAGCGCGGGGGGACACTGAAGCTTTCTTT

clone_size: few
v_call: TRBV27
d_call: TRBD1
j_call: TRBJ2-7
cdr3_aa: CASSYGQGGVYEQYF
cdr3_nt: TGTGCCAGCAGTTACGGACAGGGTGGGGTCTACGAGCAGTACTTC

clone_size: .
v_call: TRBV12-3/TRBV12-4
d_call: TRBD1
j_call: TRBJ1-2
cdr3_aa: CASSLHLTGGARGYTF
cdr3_nt: TGTGCCAGCAGTTTACATCTAACAGGGGGCGCGCGGGGCTACACCTTC

clone_size: once
v_call: TRBV5-1
d_call: .
j_call: TRBJ1-6
cdr3_aa: CASSLGNSYNSPLHF
cdr3_nt: TGCGCCAGCAGCTTGGGCAACTCCTATAATTCACCCCTCCACTTT

clone_size: few
v_call: TRBV28
d_call: .
j_call: TRBJ2-5
cdr3_aa: CASSFGQSRQETQYF
cdr3_nt: TGTGCCAGCAGTTTTGGACAGTCCCGCCAAGAGACCCAGTACTTC

clone_size: many
v_call: TRBV6-1
d_call: .
j_call: TRBJ2-7
cdr3_aa: CASSEWSASSYEQYF
cdr3_nt: TGTGCCAGCAGTGAATGGTCCGCGAGCTCCTACGAGCAGTACTTC

clone_size: many
v_call: TRBV7-8
d_call: TRBD1
j_call: TRBJ1-2
cdr3_aa: CASSPRQGAVYGYTF
cdr3_nt: TGTGCCAGCAGCCCTCGACAGGGGGCGGTCTATGGCTACACCTTC

clone_size: few
v_call: TRBV10-3
d_call: TRBD2
j_call: TRBJ2-2
cdr3_aa: CAISVWEGGPGELFF
cdr3_nt: TGTGCCATCAGTGTCTGGGAGGGAGGCCCCGGGGAGCTGTTTTTT

clone_size: few
v_call: TRBV19
d_call: .
j_call: TRBJ1-1
cdr3_aa: CASREGREAFF
cdr3_nt: TGTGCCAGTAGAGAGGGAAGAGAAGCTTTCTTT

clone_size: .
v_call: TRBV7-3
d_call: .
j_call: TRBJ2-5
cdr3_aa: CASSPPGRGRTRRQETQYF
cdr3_nt: TGTGCCAGCAGCCCCCCCGGTCGGGGTCGTACCCGTAGGCAAGAGACCCAGTACTTC

clone_size: many
v_call: TRBV7-8
d_call: TRBD1
j_call: TRBJ2-5
cdr3_aa: CASSIYRGSQETQYF
cdr3_nt: TGTGCCAGCAGCATTTACAGGGGTTCCCAAGAGACCCAGTACTTC

clone_size: few
v_call: TRBV6-1
d_call: .
j_call: TRBJ2-5
cdr3_aa: CASSEGLAGYYETQYF
cdr3_nt: TGTGCCAGCAGTGAAGGATTGGCGGGGTATTATGAGACCCAGTACTTC

clone_size: few
v_call: TRBV5-5
d_call: .
j_call: TRBJ1-1
cdr3_aa: CASSLWDSEAFF
cdr3_nt: TGTGCCAGCAGCTTGTGGGACTCTGAAGCTTTCTTT

clone_size: .
v_call: TRBV6-5
d_call: TRBD2
j_call: TRBJ2-3
cdr3_aa: CASSYGLAGGTDTQYF
cdr3_nt: TGTGCCAGCAGTTACGGACTAGCGGGGGGCACAGATACGCAGTATTTT